These 3 T cell receptor beta chains originate from one sample sequenced in a study of OX40 agonist ivuxolimab in advanced cancers. The table came from immunoSEQ multiplex PCR; TCRdb's copy has only in-frame clones and leaves some out. The data hold about 55,000 clones, with more than 75% observed a single time. Source: CD4+ or CD8+ T cells sorted from blood, taken in a trial of the OX40 agonist ivuxolimab. The origin of the receptors is an adult with an advanced solid tumor such as melanoma, head and neck, liver or kidney cancer.

This clone has only a few counts. V and J are TRBV19 and TRBJ1-2; D is unclear. CDR1 and CDR2 from the germline V gene are LNHDA and SQIVND (reference sequence). CDR3 length: 11 residues. Trimming took 4 bases from V and 4 from J, leaving 4 bases between them. In DNA form, the CDR3 reads TGTGCCAGTAGTAAGGCCTATGGCTACACCTTC. It is translated as CASSKAYGYTF.

In its sample, this clone was seen once. The chain couples TRBV18 to TRBJ2-3; D call uncertain. There are 11 residues in the CDR3. The V end was cut by 6 bases, the J end by 7 bases, with 8 bases between. Germline V CDR1 and CDR2: KGHSH, LQKENI. CDR3 loop: CASSKQNTQYF. The DNA of the CDR3 is TGTGCCAGCTCCAAGCAGAATACGCAGTATTTT.

The CDR3 protein is CASSVSNEQFF. The CDR3 nucleotides read TGTGCCAGCAGCGTAAGCAATGAGCAGTTCTTC. The rearrangement links TRBV9 to TRBJ2-1; D gene unclear. The CDR3 has 11 residues. Germline V lookup: CDR1 SGDLS, CDR2 YYNGEE. Trimming removed 1 base from V and 6 bases from J, with 2 bases in between.